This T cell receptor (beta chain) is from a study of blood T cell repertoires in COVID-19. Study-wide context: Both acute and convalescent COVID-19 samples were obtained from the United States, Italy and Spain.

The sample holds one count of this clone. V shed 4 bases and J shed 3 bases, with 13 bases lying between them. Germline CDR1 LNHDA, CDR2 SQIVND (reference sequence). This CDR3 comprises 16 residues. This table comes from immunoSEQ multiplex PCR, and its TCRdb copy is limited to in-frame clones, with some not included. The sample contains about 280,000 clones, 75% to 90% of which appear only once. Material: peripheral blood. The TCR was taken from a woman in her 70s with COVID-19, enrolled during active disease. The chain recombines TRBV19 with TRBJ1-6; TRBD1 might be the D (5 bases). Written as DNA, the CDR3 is TGTGCCAGTAGTAAAACGACAGTCTTCTATAATTCACCCCTCCACTTT. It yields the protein CASSKTTVFYNSPLHF.